This TCR beta chain is from a study of shared clonotypes between healthy human individuals. Study as a whole: There were three CD4 naive, three CD4 memory, two CD8 naive and one CD8 memory plates per donor. Study-wide results and caveats: Clonotypes which were not shared had lower generation probabilities than clonotypes that all four donors shared. What rarefaction showed was incomplete sorted-subset sequencing despite large depth.

Germline-derived CDR1 and CDR2 are GTSNPN and SVGIG (reference sequence). Trimming shortened V by 0 bases and J by 8 bases, and 4 bases separated the two germline ends. The CDR3 loop spans 11 amino acids. CD45RO-negative CD8 cells positively selected for CCR7 made up the naive population, which excluded terminally differentiated effector memory CD45RA+ cells. Source study methods: Junction-only immunoSEQ data arrived without quality scores, meaning filtering differed. Produced via immunoSEQ multiplex PCR; TCRdb's table is partial and in-frame only. D and trimming come from the DNA, and the V and J calls and clone size come from that table. This repertoire shows just over 2,000,000 clones, approximately 94% found once; its top ten account for 0.85% to 1.3%. This clone was counted between two and nine times. Antigen unknown. Other DNA sequences in the same sample also yield this CDR3.

This clonotype originated in a young man in good health. The sample was naive CD8+ T cells sorted from blood. This chain connects TRBV30 to TRBJ1-4; D is ambiguous. This CDR3 is CAWSVGEKLFF. In nucleotides, the CDR3 is TGTGCCTGGAGTGTCGGGGAAAAACTGTTTTTT.